This T cell receptor beta chain was identified in a study of cytomegalovirus exposure and HLA in healthy donors. Background on the study: The study's early data release held some 85 million unique TCRs from HLA-typed donors. Study conclusions and caveats: Analyses of presence/absence relied on an assumption of roughly uniform sequencing depth across donors. Reports showed the classifier diagnosing cytomegalovirus status with high specificity and sensitivity. Researchers counted 164 TCR beta chains as cytomegalovirus-associated.

This CDR3 has 17 amino acids. V gave up 4 bases and J gave up 2 bases; unmatched junction bases: 6. Germline V gives CDR1 LGHNA, CDR2 YNFKEQ. PCR primers comprised 60 Vbeta and 13 Jbeta primers. Sequencing used immunoSEQ multiplex PCR; TCRdb keeps in-frame clones, though not all of them. The table shows around 86,000 clones, with 6.5% to 8% occurring only once. This clone was recorded a few times. Its specificity is not known. The receptor comes from a middle-aged man in good health and CMV-seronegative. The sequencing sample was made of PBMCs. The chain carries TRBV4-2 and TRBJ2-5, with 14 bases fitting TRBD2. Here the CDR3 reads CASSPGTSGGIQETQYF. The CDR3 coding sequence is TGTGCCAGCAGCCCCGGGACTAGCGGGGGAATACAAGAGACCCAGTACTTC.